The clone carrying this T cell receptor (beta chain) was counted once. The antigen is unknown. Blood RNA was derived from unsorted whole blood, and germline DNA was extracted too. Preoperatively, 4 to 5 milliliters of peripheral blood were collected. The sample comes from a study of tumor-infiltrating lymphocytes in primary liver carcinoma. Study-wide background: Tumors measured roughly 4 to 10 cm and were stage T1-T3 N0M0. Roughly 3.5 to 7.13 million productive TCRbeta reads were obtained per sample, with similar numbers across tissue types. Overall study findings and caveats: Bulk, unsorted sampling meant CD4+ and CD8+ repertoires went uncompared.

Synthesis of TCR beta cDNA was carried out from 500 ng total RNA with a constant-region primer. TCR beta libraries came from three nested multiplex PCR rounds using slightly modified ARM-PCR. The first two PCR rounds, roughly 10 cycles each, used TRBV1-TRBV30 forward primers and a C-beta reverse primer. TCRdb independently ran MiXCR on the multiplex PCR reads; one entry per CDR3 protein. Of 310,000 or so distinct CDR3 sequences listed, more than 55% were seen once; the top ten hold approximately 15%. Germline CDR1 is SGHDT and CDR2 is YYEEEE. V gave up 2 bases and J gave up 5 bases, with 16 bases separating them. The CDR3 covers 16 residues.

The receptor's source is a woman aged 25 to 45 with primary liver carcinoma and hepatitis B virus infection. The chain links TRBV5-6 to TRBJ2-2; possibly TRBD2 for D (5 bases). Sequenced: peripheral blood. CDR3 region: CASSLVDGGRTGELFF. CDR3 DNA: TGTGCCAGCAGCTTAGTCGACGGCGGGCGTACCGGGGAGCTGTTTTTT. Supplemented by reference TRBV5-6 and TRBJ2-2, the full variable domain reads DAGVTQSPTHLIKTRGQQVTLRCSPKSGHDTVSWYQQALGQGPQFIFQYYEEEERQRGNFPDRFSGHQFPNYSSELNVNALLLGDSALYLCASSLVDGGRTGELFFGEGSRLTVL.